This TCR beta chain was profiled in a study of blood T cell repertoires in COVID-19. Turning to the study itself: The origin of the acute and convalescent COVID-19 samples was the United States, Italy and Spain.

Per the germline V gene, CDR1 is LGHDT and CDR2 is YNNKEL (reference sequence). V was clipped by 8 bases and J by 5 bases; unmatched bases: 7. The CDR3 contains 15 residues. Original processing methods: Reference gene primer amplification in the assay estimated nucleated cell counts. Assay used: immunoSEQ multiplex PCR; TCRdb lists only in-frame clones, some missing. The V and J calls and the clone size are those of that table, but D and trimming were determined from the DNA. The repertoire holds roughly 20,000 clones, with around 92% as singletons. Sequenced material: peripheral blood. The V gene is TRBV3-1 (or the pseudogene TRBV3-2), the J gene TRBJ2-3, with TRBD2 matching over 13 bases. This clonotype was obtained from a man between 65 and 80 years old with active COVID-19. CDR3 residues: CASSSGLAGKDTQYF. The CDR3 DNA reads as TGTGCCAGCTCATCGGGACTAGCGGGAAAAGATACGCAGTATTTT.